This TCR beta chain was profiled in a study of cytomegalovirus exposure and HLA in healthy donors. PCR used 60 Vbeta primers and 13 Jbeta primers. Sequencing was performed with immunoSEQ multiplex PCR; in TCRdb, only in-frame clones are kept and a portion is missing. The table includes around 150,000 clones, 80% to 90% detected once. Per germline, CDR1 MRHNA and CDR2 SNTAGT. The CDR3 has 14 residues. The sequencing sample was made of PBMCs. The sequence was collected from a woman in her twenties or thirties in good health and CMV-seropositive. V gene TRBV6-4 combines with J gene TRBJ2-5; 7 bases fit TRBD2. The J call is doubtful: the DNA matches TRBJ2-7 better. The CDR3: CASRPREESNEQYF. The CDR3, as DNA: TGTGCCAGCAGGCCTCGGGAGGAATCGAACGAGCAGTACTTC.